These T cell receptor beta chains were read from a single sample in a study of human T cells and chemical hapten exposure. One entry per CDR3 protein, called by TCRdb with MiXCR from the RACE reads. The data show 35,000 to 50,000 distinct CDR3 sequences, with approximately 9% seen just once and about 15% held by the top ten. Sequenced material: whole blood, taken in connection with sensitization to the hapten diphenylcyclopropenone (DPC). These receptors all come from a woman in her forties with alopecia areata. Some clones in this sample may be carry-over from other donors' samples. Each CDR3 is given with its conserved first and last residue. A D gene is named only where the DNA matches it firmly. Some rows have no size entry. The others give once, few or many, or a class for an expanded clone.

>many|TRBV29-1|TRBJ1-5|NA
CSVGHSGTQHF
TGCAGCGTCGGCCACTCCGGGACCCAGCATTTT
>many|TRBV20-1|TRBJ2-1|NA
CSARGGTPQFF
TGCAGTGCCAGGGGTGGGACTCCTCAGTTCTTC
>many|TRBV12-3/TRBV12-4|TRBJ1-3|NA
CASRNREGNTIYF
TGTGCCAGCAGGAACAGGGAGGGAAACACCATATATTTT
>few|TRBV18|TRBJ1-4|NA
CASSPSNSNEKLFF
TGTGCCAGCTCACCCTCGAACAGTAATGAAAAACTGTTTTTT
>many|TRBV20-1|TRBJ2-1|NA
CSARAPTSNEQFF
TGCAGTGCTAGAGCCCCGACTAGCAATGAGCAGTTCTTC
>many|TRBV18|TRBJ1-1|NA
CASSPIGTEAFF
TGTGCCAGCTCACCAATAGGCACTGAAGCTTTCTTT
>many|TRBV5-6|TRBJ2-1|NA
CASSLNPNEQFF
TGTGCCAGCAGCTTGAACCCCAATGAGCAGTTCTTC
>many|TRBV7-3|TRBJ1-2|TRBD1
CASSYLTGGQREVHGYTF
TGTGCCAGCAGCTATTTAACAGGGGGACAGAGAGAGGTCCATGGCTACACCTTC
>many|TRBV20-1|TRBJ2-5|TRBD2
CSAPIAGAGTQYF
TGCAGTGCGCCCATAGCGGGGGCGGGGACCCAGTACTTC
>many|TRBV27|TRBJ1-1|NA
CASSTGAEAFF
TGTGCCAGCAGCACAGGAGCTGAAGCTTTCTTT
>few|TRBV18|TRBJ2-3|TRBD2
CASSGAGGPDTQYF
TGTGCCAGCTCTGGAGCGGGGGGGCCAGATACGCAGTATTTT
>NA|TRBV4-3|TRBJ1-6|NA
CASSQHGQDSPLHF
TGCGCCAGCAGCCAGCACGGACAAGATTCACCCCTCCACTTT
>few|TRBV5-4|TRBJ2-1|NA
CASSLEGTSSYNEQFF
TGTGCCAGCAGCTTAGAAGGGACATCCTCCTACAATGAGCAGTTCTTC
>many|TRBV7-2|TRBJ1-1|NA
CASSPDIRAFF
TGTGCCAGCAGCCCCGATATTCGAGCTTTCTTT
>NA|TRBV3-1|TRBJ1-2|NA
CASSQAPSVTNYGYTF
TGTGCCAGCAGCCAAGCTCCCAGCGTTACTAACTATGGCTACACCTTC
>NA|TRBV6-1|TRBJ2-2|TRBD2
CASSESGGQAGELFF
TGTGCCAGCAGTGAAAGCGGGGGGCAGGCCGGGGAGCTGTTTTTT
>many|TRBV6-5|TRBJ1-2|NA
CASRTPSVGYTF
TGTGCCAGCAGAACCCCCTCGGTTGGCTACACCTTC
>many|TRBV2|TRBJ2-7|TRBD1
CASSWIGTGGNEQYF
TGTGCCAGCAGCTGGATTGGGACAGGGGGCAACGAGCAGTACTTC
>NA|TRBV4-3|TRBJ2-7|NA
CASSQESSSYEQYF
TGCGCCAGCAGTCAAGAGTCCTCGAGCTACGAGCAGTACTTC
>many|TRBV15|TRBJ2-6|NA
CATSGDTSGANVLTF
TGTGCCACCAGCGGGGACACTTCTGGGGCCAACGTCCTGACTTTC
>few|TRBV6-6|TRBJ2-5|NA
CASSYDPRGSEETQYF
TGTGCCAGCAGTTACGACCCCCGGGGCAGCGAAGAGACCCAGTACTTC
>NA|TRBV30|TRBJ1-1|NA
CAWGRMRWVAFF
TGTGCCTGGGGGCGGATGCGGTGGGTGGCTTTCTTT
>many|TRBV28|TRBJ1-2|TRBD1
CASSLTGGVYGYTF
TGTGCCAGCAGTTTGACAGGGGGCGTCTATGGCTACACCTTC
>few|TRBV15|TRBJ2-2|NA
CATSRHGGGAGELFF
TGTGCCACCAGCAGACACGGCGGGGGCGCCGGGGAGCTGTTTTTT
>few|TRBV29-1|TRBJ2-3|NA
CSVEDGKLGTDTQYF
TGCAGCGTTGAAGACGGGAAGCTAGGGACAGATACGCAGTATTTT
>many|TRBV7-9|TRBJ1-2|NA
CASSLGGSENLYGYTF
TGTGCCAGCAGCTTGGGGGGGTCCGAGAACCTCTATGGCTACACCTTC
>many|TRBV29-1|TRBJ2-7|TRBD2
CSVSGLAGPEGEQYF
TGCAGCGTTTCAGGACTAGCGGGACCGGAGGGCGAGCAGTACTTC
>many|TRBV4-1|TRBJ1-1|NA
CASSPEGHTEAFF
TGCGCCAGCAGCCCAGAGGGGCACACTGAAGCTTTCTTT
>many|TRBV13|TRBJ2-7|TRBD2
CASSLSSGSYEQYF
TGTGCCAGCAGCCTATCTAGCGGGTCATACGAGCAGTACTTC
>many|TRBV7-9|TRBJ2-4|TRBD1
CASSLTGADIQYF
TGTGCCAGCAGCTTGACAGGGGCGGACATTCAGTACTTC
>NA|TRBV3-1|TRBJ2-6|TRBD2
CASNGRIGANVLTF
TGTGCCAGCAACGGGAGGATCGGGGCCAACGTCCTGACTTTC
>many|TRBV6-2/TRBV6-3|TRBJ1-5|TRBD1
CATSDRGLQPQHF
TGTGCCACCTCCGACAGGGGGCTTCAGCCCCAGCATTTT
>many|TRBV29-1|TRBJ2-2|NA
CSVALWRENTGELFF
TGCAGCGTTGCCCTCTGGAGGGAGAACACCGGGGAGCTGTTTTTT
>NA|TRBV5-1|TRBJ1-4|NA
CASSIGVSSEKLFF
TGCGCCAGCAGCATCGGCGTATCGAGTGAAAAACTGTTTTTT
>NA|TRBV20-1|TRBJ2-3|NA
CSARREAQYF
TGCAGTGCTAGAAGGGAGGCGCAGTATTTT
>many|TRBV12-3/TRBV12-4|TRBJ2-3|NA
CASTPGHSTDTQYF
TGTGCCAGCACCCCGGGCCATAGCACAGATACGCAGTATTTT
>many|TRBV20-1|TRBJ1-2|NA
CSARDTWDTGYTF
TGCAGTGCTAGAGACACCTGGGACACTGGCTACACCTTC
>many|TRBV20-1|TRBJ2-3|NA
CSATSQTAGPPDTQYF
TGCAGTGCTACCAGTCAGACGGCCGGGCCTCCAGATACGCAGTATTTT
>many|TRBV24-1|TRBJ2-1|NA
CATSGQGGGNEQFF
TGTGCCACCAGTGGACAGGGCGGGGGCAATGAGCAGTTCTTC
>many|TRBV14|TRBJ2-1|NA
CASSRRRALYNEQFF
TGTGCCAGCAGCCGTCGACGGGCACTATACAATGAGCAGTTCTTC